One and the same sample provided the 3 T cell receptor beta chains below, sequenced in a study of blood T cell repertoires in COVID-19. Generated by immunoSEQ multiplex PCR, the TCRdb table keeps only in-frame clones and is missing some. The sample lists 430,000 or so clones, approximately 87% occurring once. Sequenced material: PBMCs or T cells enriched from blood (not recorded which). Receptor source: a woman aged 40 to 55 who had recovered from COVID-19.

The chain links TRBV5-4 to TRBJ1-6, with TRBD1 matching 8 bases. J lost 9 bases, V lost 4 bases, and 21 bases had no gene match. Germline V CDR1 and CDR2: SGHNT, YYREEE (reference sequence). This CDR3 has 19 residues. Here the CDR3 reads CASSLAGQGRGKEISPLHF. The CDR3 bases are TGTGCCAGCAGCCTGGCAGGACAGGGAAGGGGTAAAGAGATTTCACCCCTCCACTTT.

J is TRBJ1-1 and V is TRBV25-1; 9 nucleotides line up with TRBD1. Germline V gene sequence: CDR1 MGHDK, CDR2 SYGVNS. V lost 1 base and J lost 0; bases outside the gene matches: 3. The length of the CDR3 is 16 residues. The CDR3 sequence is CASSELTGGLNTEAFF. CDR3 coding DNA: TGTGCCAGCAGTGAATTGACAGGGGGTCTGAACACTGAAGCTTTCTTT.

This clone appeared a single time. The V call is TRBV6-2 or TRBV6-3, the J call TRBJ1-4; no reliable D call. Per germline, CDR1 MNHEY and CDR2 SVGEGT. This CDR3 has 18 residues. The ends were cut back, 3 bases at V and 0 bases at J, with 17 bases in the middle. In DNA, the CDR3 is TGTGCCAGCAGTTATAGCACGGCGCGGGAAACAACTAATGAAAAACTGTTTTTT. As protein: CASSYSTARETTNEKLFF.